This T cell receptor beta chain derives from a study of T cells in tuberculosis. The V gene's germline CDR1 is SGHDT and CDR2 YYEEEE. This CDR3 contains 16 residues. V dropped 4 bases and J dropped 2 bases, with 15 bases sitting between them. The time point here: new active TB diagnosis, blood taken before or within 7 days of starting treatment. Included patients were adults of at least 18, HIV-seronegative, South African. Sequenced by immunoSEQ multiplex PCR; TCRdb stores in-frame clones only, minus some. The sample has under 40,000 clones; approximately 93% are singletons. This chain links TRBV5-6 with TRBJ2-2; the D is unclear. This TCR derives from an adult with tuberculosis. The specimen comprised PBMCs, sampled at tuberculosis diagnosis. The CDR3 spells CASSNTVFINTGELFF. In DNA, the CDR3 is TGTGCCAGCAGCAATACAGTTTTTATTAACACCGGGGAGCTGTTTTTT.